Following are 22 T cell receptor beta chains from one sample sequenced in a study of blood T cell repertoires in COVID-19. Some clones are missing from TCRdb's copy, which holds only in-frame ones; the method was immunoSEQ multiplex PCR. Here the sample spans roughly 110,000 clones, about 84% being singletons. Material: peripheral blood. These receptors all come from a man aged 50-59 years with acute or convalescent COVID-19.

This clone was picked up a small number of times. The CDR3 DNA reads TGTGCCAGCAGCTCATCGGACAGGGCAGACACTGAAGCTTTCTTT. Residues: CASSSSDRADTEAFF. V usage is TRBV11-2 and J usage is TRBJ1-1; 8 nucleotides match TRBD1. V was clipped by 4 bases and J by 3 bases; unmatched bases: 7. The CDR3 extends over 15 amino acids. Germline CDR1 reads SGHAT; CDR2 reads FQNNGV. Looking up the rest from reference TRBV11-2 and TRBJ1-1 gives the full variable domain: EAGVAQSPRYKIIEKRQSVAFWCNPISGHATLYWYQQILGQGPKLLIQFQNNGVVDDSQLPKDRFSAERLKGVDSTLKIQPAKLEDSAVYLCASSSSDRADTEAFFGQGTRLTVV.

Details on this clone: Other DNA sequences of this sample code for an identical CDR3. This chain links TRBV6-5 with TRBJ2-7; D unresolved. CDR3 length: 15 amino acids. Germline loops: CDR1 MNHEY, CDR2 SVGAGI. Trimming left V 0 bases short and J 1 base short, with 10 bases between. The CDR3 DNA reads TGTGCCAGCAGTTACTCGAGACTCCCATCCTACGAGCAGTACTTC. Translated, it gives CASSYSRLPSYEQYF.

This chain uses TRBV27 with TRBJ2-7, with a possible D match to TRBD1 (6 bases). Germline CDR1 reads MNHEY; CDR2 reads SMNVEV (reference sequence). The CDR3 loop spans 13 amino acids. Trimming pared 9 bases from V and 5 bases from J, leaving 17 bases between. CDR3 DNA: TGTGCCAGTTCCCCGCCCAGGGGCAACGAGCAGTACTTC. Translated: CASSPPRGNEQYF.

This clone was seen a single time. The chain joins TRBV12-3 or TRBV12-4 to TRBJ1-2; D is uncertain. This CDR3 region has 13 residues. The germline V and J ends were trimmed by 1 base and 3 bases, with 6 bases remaining between them. The CDR3, as DNA: TGTGCCAGCAGTTTAGGACATTACTATGGCTACACCTTC. Its translation: CASSLGHYYGYTF.

The J gene is TRBJ1-2, the V gene TRBV5-4, with TRBD1 matching 7 bases. This CDR3 comprises 14 residues. Germline CDR1 reads SGHNT; CDR2 reads YYREEE (reference sequence). V shed 0 bases, J shed 4 bases, and the junction held 3 bases outside the gene matches. The chain's CDR3 is CASSLAGTAYGYTF. The CDR3 nucleotides are TGTGCCAGCAGCTTGGCGGGGACAGCCTATGGCTACACCTTC.

V usage is TRBV5-1 and J usage is TRBJ2-3; D ambiguous. The CDR3 is 13 amino acids. V gave up 0 bases and J gave up 2 bases, with 4 bases separating them. The germline V gene has CDR1 SGHRS and CDR2 YFSETQ. The CDR3 reads CASSLDSTDTQYF. Here the CDR3 DNA reads TGCGCCAGCAGCTTGGACTCCACAGATACGCAGTATTTT.

The chain recombines TRBV5-1 with TRBJ2-5, with a possible D match to TRBD2 (5 bases). The CDR3 totals 15 residues. The germline V gene encodes CDR1 SGHRS and CDR2 YFSETQ. The ends were cut back, 1 base at V and 5 bases at J, with 15 bases in the middle. This chain's CDR3 is CASSLTGNVGETQYF. DNA of the CDR3: TGCGCCAGCAGCTTGACCGGGAACGTAGGGGAGACCCAGTACTTC. Looking up the rest from reference TRBV5-1 and TRBJ2-5 gives the full variable domain: KAGVTQTPRYLIKTRGQQVTLSCSPISGHRSVSWYQQTPGQGLQFLFEYFSETQRNKGNFPGRFSGRQFSNSRSEMNVSTLELGDSALYLCASSLTGNVGETQYFGPGTRLLVL.

V gene TRBV6-5 combines with J gene TRBJ1-2; no firm D call. Between the trimmed V and J ends, which lost 2 bases and 2 bases, there was a span of 3 bases. This CDR3 contains 12 residues. Germline CDR1 and CDR2: MNHEY and SVGAGI. The CDR3 DNA reads TGTGCCAGCAGTTACGGCAACTATGGCTACACCTTC. Translation gives CASSYGNYGYTF.

The CDR3 region has the DNA TGTGCCAGCAGTGGACATTCAGATACGCAGTATTTT. Translation gives CASSGHSDTQYF. V is TRBV12-3 or TRBV12-4 and J is TRBJ2-3, with D possibly being TRBD1 (5 bases). V was clipped by 5 bases and J by 4 bases, with 7 bases between them. The CDR3 is 12 residues long.

The genes are TRBV30 and TRBJ1-2, with 10 bases aligning to TRBD1. Trimming at V came to 3 bases and at J to 6 bases, leaving 13 bases not matched to a gene. Germline CDR1 reads GTSNPN; CDR2 reads SVGIG (reference sequence). CDR3 size: 16 residues. The CDR3 region has the DNA TGTGCCTGGAGGGATATCGGACAGGGGGGGGCGAATGGCTACACCTTC. This encodes CAWRDIGQGGANGYTF.

The chain employs TRBV9 and TRBJ1-2; 9 bases agree with TRBD1. This CDR3 contains 15 residues. Germline values: CDR1 SGDLS, CDR2 YYNGEE. V trimming: 3 bases; J trimming: 7 bases; junction bases outside the gene matches: 10. The CDR3 DNA reads as TGTGCCAGCAGCGCGCCGGGACAGGGAAGGGGTGGCTACACCTTC. Translation: CASSAPGQGRGGYTF.

V gene TRBV6-1 combines with J gene TRBJ1-2; no firm D call. V shed 2 bases and J shed 1 base, with 17 bases lying between them. CDR1 and CDR2 (germline): MNHNS, SASEGT. The CDR3 has 17 residues. CDR3 residues: CASSEKGPRQSNYGYTF. The CDR3 DNA reads as TGTGCCAGCAGTGAAAAAGGCCCGCGGCAGAGTAACTATGGCTACACCTTC.

This chain joins TRBV5-4 and TRBJ2-7; 10 bases map to TRBD1. CDR1 and CDR2 from the germline V gene are SGHNT and YYREEE (reference sequence). V dropped 4 bases and J dropped 2; count of bases not matched to a gene: 3. This CDR3 region has 14 residues. The CDR3 sequence: CASSRDRGPYEQYF. For the CDR3, the DNA is TGTGCCAGCAGCCGGGACAGGGGACCCTACGAGCAGTACTTC.

This clone was counted at least ten times. The chain has TRBV7-8 and TRBJ1-5; no reliable D call. The CDR3 runs to 13 residues. Looked up from germline, CDR1 is SGHVS and CDR2 is FQNEAQ. V was clipped by 8 bases and J by 6 bases, with 14 bases between them. DNA for the CDR3: TGTGCCAGCGGCCCCGGGTTCGGTCAGCCCCAGCATTTT. This codes for CASGPGFGQPQHF.

This sequence joins TRBV27 and TRBJ2-6; a possible D gene is TRBD2 (6 bases). Germline V gene sequence: CDR1 MNHEY, CDR2 SMNVEV (reference sequence). The V end was cut by 6 bases, the J end by 0 bases, with 6 bases between. The CDR3 spans 14 residues. CDR3 in DNA: TGTGCCAGCAGCGGGGGCTCTGGGGCCAACGTCCTGACTTTC. Encoded protein: CASSGGSGANVLTF. Complete variable domain (other parts from reference TRBV27 and TRBJ2-6): EAQVTQNPRYLITVTGKKLTVTCSQNMNHEYMSWYRQDPGLGLRQIYYSMNVEVTDKGDVPEGYKVSRKEKRNFPLILESPSPNQTSLYFCASSGGSGANVLTFGAGSRLTVL.

The rearrangement links TRBV7-9 to TRBJ2-2, with D unclear. This CDR3 has 15 residues. The germline gives CDR1 SEHNR, CDR2 FQNEAQ (reference sequence). Trimming cost V 1 base and J 0 bases, with 6 bases left between them. This CDR3 is CASSLGAANTGELFF. For the CDR3, the DNA is TGTGCCAGCAGCTTAGGGGCAGCGAACACCGGGGAGCTGTTTTTT.

The chain carries TRBV4-1 and TRBJ1-2, with D hard to call. The CDR3 runs 17 residues. The V end was cut by 0 bases, the J end by 7 bases, with 21 bases between. Germline assignment: CDR1 MGHRA and CDR2 YSYEKL. The CDR3 nucleotides read TGCGCCAGCAGCCAAGAAGGGATGGGGAGGAGGAACGGTGGCTACACCTTC. Translation gives CASSQEGMGRRNGGYTF.

The chain carries TRBV5-1 and TRBJ1-2, with 8 bases identical to TRBD1. V was pared by 4 bases and J by 2 bases, with 4 bases of the junction left unmatched. This CDR3 contains 14 residues. The germline V gene encodes CDR1 SGHRS and CDR2 YFSETQ. As DNA, the CDR3 is TGCGCCAGCAGCCACAGGGGGGAGAACTATGGCTACACCTTC. This encodes CASSHRGENYGYTF. Full variable domain (rest looked up from reference TRBV5-1 and TRBJ1-2): KAGVTQTPRYLIKTRGQQVTLSCSPISGHRSVSWYQQTPGQGLQFLFEYFSETQRNKGNFPGRFSGRQFSNSRSEMNVSTLELGDSALYLCASSHRGENYGYTFGSGTRLTVV.

The chain joins TRBV19 to TRBJ2-1; 9 bases are a match to TRBD2. The germline CDR1 and CDR2 sequences are LNHDA and SQIVND (reference sequence). The CDR3 has 15 amino acids. J gave up 4 bases and V 3 bases, and 4 bases lay outside the gene matches. The CDR3 spells CASSMTSGEYNEQFF. The CDR3 nucleotides read TGTGCCAGTAGTATGACTAGCGGAGAATACAATGAGCAGTTCTTC.

The chain employs TRBV28 and TRBJ1-2; no definite D call. The germline V gene has CDR1 MDHEN and CDR2 SYDVKM. The ends were cut back, 5 bases at V and 4 bases at J, with 11 bases in the middle. This CDR3 spans 13 amino acids. The CDR3 nucleotides are TGTGCCAGCAGTAAATTCCCAGGCTATGGCTACACCTTC. Translated, it gives CASSKFPGYGYTF.

The chain employs TRBV4-1 and TRBJ1-1, with 8 bases lining up with TRBD1. Germline V gene lookup returns CDR1 MGHRA and CDR2 YSYEKL. The J segment lost 1 base and the V segment lost 0 bases, leaving 4 bases of the junction unmatched. The length of the CDR3 is 16 residues. The CDR3 spells CASSQEGTGTNTEAFF. In DNA form, the CDR3 reads TGCGCCAGCAGCCAAGAGGGGACAGGTACGAACACTGAAGCTTTCTTT.

Comment on this clone: The identical CDR3 is also encoded by other nucleotide sequences in the sample. V is TRBV2 and J is TRBJ1-2; TRBD1 aligns across 7 bases. With 4 bases clipped from V and 2 bases from J, the junction kept 7 bases outside the gene matches. Germline V gives CDR1 SNHLY, CDR2 FYNNEI. This CDR3 contains 15 residues. CDR3 in DNA: TGTGCCAGCAGTGTCCGGACAGGTTTAAACTATGGCTACACCTTC. It encodes CASSVRTGLNYGYTF.